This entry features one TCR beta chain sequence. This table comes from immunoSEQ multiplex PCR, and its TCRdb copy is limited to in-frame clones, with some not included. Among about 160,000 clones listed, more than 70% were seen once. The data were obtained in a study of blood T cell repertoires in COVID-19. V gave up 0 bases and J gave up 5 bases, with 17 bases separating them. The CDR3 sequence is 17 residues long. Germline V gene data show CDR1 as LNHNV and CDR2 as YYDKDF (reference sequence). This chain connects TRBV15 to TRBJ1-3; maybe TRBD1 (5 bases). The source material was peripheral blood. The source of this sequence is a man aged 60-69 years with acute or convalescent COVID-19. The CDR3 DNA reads TGTGCCACCAGCAGAGATTTCGCCCAGGGAAAGAGAAACACCATATATTTT. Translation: CATSRDFAQGKRNTIYF. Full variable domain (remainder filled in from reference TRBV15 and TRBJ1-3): DAMVIQNPRYQVTQFGKPVTLSCSQTLNHNVMYWYQQKSSQAPKLLFHYYDKDFNNEADTPDNFQSRRPNTSFCFLDIRSPGLGDTAMYLCATSRDFAQGKRNTIYFGEGSWLTVV.